This T cell receptor beta chain was recovered during a study of blood T cell repertoires in COVID-19. About the study: PBMCs, B-cell-depleted T cells, or T cells provided the cDNA or gDNA that made up the material.

As originally analysed: Quantification of nucleated cells was approximated via reference gene primer amplification. Generated by immunoSEQ multiplex PCR, the TCRdb table keeps only in-frame clones and is missing some. The DNA was the basis for D and trimming; V, J and clone size are from that table. This sample has nearly 100,000 clones, with roughly four fifths found just once. The CDR3 is made up of 18 amino acids. V lost 5 bases to trimming and J lost 4 bases, with 24 bases between them. CDR1 is SGHTA and CDR2 is FQGTGA in the germline V gene. The rearrangement links TRBV7-3 to TRBJ2-1; possibly TRBD2 for D (9 bases). The sequencing input was peripheral blood. The clonotype originates from a man aged 65 to 79 with acute or convalescent COVID-19. CDR3 region: CASSPQGGLAGVYNEQFF. CDR3 nucleotides: TGTGCCAGCAGCCCACAGGGGGGATTAGCGGGAGTTTACAATGAGCAGTTCTTC.